The 2 T cell receptor beta chains reported below all come from one sample, sequenced in a study of beta chain features in type 1 diabetes. Study results and caveats: Shorter TCRB CDR3s, moderately but significantly so, were found in Type 1 diabetes patients in all four CD4+ subsets.

Their specific antigens are unknown. TCRB transcripts that were expressed got sequenced, as all of the isolated RNA had been reverse transcribed. Data came from immunoSEQ multiplex PCR; TCRdb stores just in-frame clones and leaves some out. The table has about 70,000 clones, around 49% seen once. Sample: central memory CD4+ T cells from blood. All receptors derive from a man in his thirties or forties with type 1 diabetes.

The chain joins TRBV28 to TRBJ1-2, with TRBD1 matching 7 bases. Germline CDR1 MDHEN, CDR2 SYDVKM. The CDR3 consists of 15 residues. Trimming removed 5 bases from V and 0 bases from J; junction bases left unmatched: 6. The CDR3 spells CASSPMTGTNYGYTF. The DNA for the CDR3 is TGTGCCAGCAGTCCGATGACAGGGACTAACTATGGCTACACCTTC.

The chain has TRBV16 and TRBJ2-7; 9 bases match TRBD2. The CDR3 is 15 residues long. From germline, CDR1 is KGHSY and CDR2 FQNENV. After removal of 0 bases from V and 2 bases from J, the junction contained 2 bases not matched to a gene. CDR3 in DNA: TGTGCCAGCAGCCAATCGGCGGGAGGGCCCTACGAGCAGTACTTC. As protein: CASSQSAGGPYEQYF. Looking up the rest from reference TRBV16 and TRBJ2-7 gives the full variable domain: GEEVAQTPKHLVRGEGQKAKLYCAPIKGHSYVFWYQQVLKNEFKFLISFQNENVFDETGMPKERFSAKCLPNSPCSLEIQATKLEDSAVYFCASSQSAGGPYEQYFGPGTRLTVT.